Presented here are 28 T cell receptor beta chains from one specimen sequenced in a study of T cell responses to AZD1222 COVID-19 vaccine (dated by TCRdb to the early 2020s). The time point label for this specimen denotes: baseline before first vaccination. Library preparation employed the immunoSEQ multiplex PCR assay. TCRdb holds this immuneACCESS table with in-frame rearrangements only. Some clones are missing; in checked studies, unresolved V genes explain under half, and the rest has no known cause. The sample table lists 100,000 to 150,000 clones, around 89% of them with a count of one. About 1.4% of the sample rests with the top ten. Source: peripheral blood, taken on day 0 of AZD1222 vaccination. The source of these receptors is an adult in good health.

The chain carries TRBV7-9 and TRBJ2-1; D gene unclear. The CDR3 runs 14 residues. Germline V gene data show CDR1 as SEHNR and CDR2 as FQNEAQ (reference sequence). Trimming cost V 2 bases and J 5 bases, with 10 bases left between them. The CDR3 coding sequence is TGTGCCAGCAGCTTATCCGAACAGAACAATGAGCAGTTCTTC. Amino acid sequence: CASSLSEQNNEQFF.

The chain employs TRBV2 and TRBJ1-5, with TRBD1 as a possible D gene (5 bases). The length of the CDR3 is 13 residues. CDR1 SNHLY and CDR2 FYNNEI come from the germline V gene. V lost 7 bases and J 4 bases, leaving 11 bases between the germline ends. CDR3 sequence (DNA): TGTGCCAGCACCGAACGGGGGAATCAGCCCCAGCATTTT. Residues: CASTERGNQPQHF. Full variable domain (outside the CDR3, taken from reference TRBV2 and TRBJ1-5): EPEVTQTPSHQVTQMGQEVILRCVPISNHLYFYWYRQILGQKVEFLVSFYNNEISEKSEIFDDQFSVERPDGSNFTLKIRSTKLEDSAMYFCASTERGNQPQHFGDGTRLSIL.

This clone was seen a handful of times. The V call is TRBV6-5, the J call TRBJ1-2; D perhaps matches TRBD1 (5 bases). The V end was cut by 5 bases, the J end by 2 bases, with 12 bases between. Germline CDR1 MNHEY, CDR2 SVGAGI. This CDR3 is built from 14 residues. CDR3 bases: TGTGCCAGCAGTACGGGGCCTGAAAACTATGGCTACACCTTC. Amino acids: CASSTGPENYGYTF.

This chain connects TRBV19 to TRBJ1-5, with unresolved D. V gave up 6 bases and J gave up 0 bases, with 12 bases separating them. Germline V gene lookup returns CDR1 LNHDA and CDR2 SQIVND (reference sequence). The CDR3 is 15 amino acids. CDR3 in DNA: TGTGCCAGTAGCATGACGCTGTATAGCAATCAGCCCCAGCATTTT. This gives the protein CASSMTLYSNQPQHF.

The chain carries TRBV7-2 and TRBJ2-3; TRBD1 or TRBD2 may be the D gene (6 bases each). Germline loops: CDR1 SGHTA, CDR2 FQGNSA. Trimming removed 2 bases from V and 2 bases from J, with 14 bases in between. The length of the CDR3 is 16 residues. The DNA of the CDR3 is TGTGCCAGCAGCTTAACGGGGGCGGGCAACACAGATACGCAGTATTTT. This encodes CASSLTGAGNTDTQYF.

The chain joins TRBV10-2 to TRBJ2-7; D possibly matches TRBD1 or TRBD2 (5 bases each). Germline V lookup: CDR1 WSHSY, CDR2 SAAADI. The germline V and J ends were trimmed by 3 bases and 5 bases, with 17 bases remaining between them. CDR3 length: 15 amino acids. Written as DNA, the CDR3 is TGCGCCAGCAGTGACTCGCGCCGGGGCGCCCACGAGCAGTACTTC. Translated: CASSDSRRGAHEQYF.

V is TRBV6-1 and J is TRBJ1-6; no definite D call. The germline V gene encodes CDR1 MNHNS and CDR2 SASEGT. The CDR3 has 16 residues. The ends were cut back, 3 bases at V and 0 bases at J, with 9 bases in the middle. The CDR3, as DNA: TGTGCCAGCAGTGAGAGGTTTCTCTCCTATAATTCACCCCTCCACTTT. Translating gives CASSERFLSYNSPLHF.

This chain connects TRBV18 to TRBJ1-6, with D perhaps TRBD1 (6 bases). V lost 3 bases to trimming and J lost 7 bases, with 13 bases between them. The germline CDR1 and CDR2 sequences are KGHSH and LQKENI. The CDR3 runs to 15 residues. The CDR3 DNA is TGTGCCAGCTCACCGAGGACAGCCGAAAATTCACCCCTCCACTTT. Translating it yields CASSPRTAENSPLHF.

The J gene is TRBJ2-7, the V gene TRBV7-3, with 7 bases aligning to TRBD2. The CDR3 is 15 residues long. Germline-derived CDR1 and CDR2 are SGHTA and FQGTGA. The ends lost 1 base at V and 2 bases at J; junction bases unmatched: 5. DNA for the CDR3: TGTGCCAGCAGCTTAATGGGCGGGAGTGCCTACGAGCAGTACTTC. Protein product: CASSLMGGSAYEQYF. Full variable domain (missing parts from reference TRBV7-3 and TRBJ2-7): GAGVSQTPSNKVTEKGKYVELRCDPISGHTALYWYRQSLGQGPEFLIYFQGTGAADDSGLPNDRFFAVRPEGSVSTLKIQRTERGDSAVYLCASSLMGGSAYEQYFGPGTRLTVT.

The chain joins TRBV24-1 to TRBJ2-2; D is unclear. The CDR3 is made up of 14 amino acids. V gave up 1 base and J gave up 4 bases, with 6 bases separating them. Germline values: CDR1 KGHDR, CDR2 SFDVKD. The CDR3 reads CATSDFKVTGELFF. DNA of the CDR3: TGTGCCACCAGTGATTTCAAGGTCACCGGGGAGCTGTTTTTT.

The V gene is TRBV11-3, the J gene TRBJ2-2, with D perhaps being TRBD1 or TRBD2 (5 bases each). This CDR3 has 13 amino acids. From germline, CDR1 is SGHNT and CDR2 YENEEA. Trimming took 5 bases from V and 8 from J, leaving 12 bases between them. The DNA of the CDR3 is TGTGCCAGCAGCCCCCGGGGCGCGGGGGAGCTGTTTTTT. It translates to CASSPRGAGELFF.

This chain connects TRBV11-2 to TRBJ2-7; the match to TRBD2 covers 15 bases. Germline trimming cut 0 bases from V and 4 bases from J; bases unmatched to any gene: 10. Germline loops: CDR1 SGHAT, CDR2 FQNNGV. The CDR3 extends over 19 amino acids. CDR3 region: CASSLEGTSGRPRRYEQYF. In DNA form, the CDR3 reads TGTGCCAGCAGCTTAGAAGGGACTAGCGGGAGGCCCAGGCGGTACGAGCAGTACTTC.

V is TRBV28 and J is TRBJ2-7, with D possibly matching TRBD1 (6 bases). The CDR3 covers 15 residues. Germline loops: CDR1 MDHEN, CDR2 SYDVKM. With 2 bases removed from V and 9 bases from J, the gap between germline ends came to 20 bases. The DNA of the CDR3 is TGTGCCAGCAGTTTAGGGAGAGGCACGAGGACAGTGCAGTACTTC. This gives the protein CASSLGRGTRTVQYF.

This rearrangement joins TRBV4-1 to TRBJ1-1, with D unresolved. The germline CDR1 and CDR2 sequences are MGHRA and YSYEKL. V was shortened by 4 bases and J by 1 base, with 10 bases between the two germline ends. This CDR3 has 14 residues. This CDR3 reads CASSPWTSNTEAFF. The CDR3 region has the DNA TGCGCCAGCAGCCCATGGACTTCGAACACTGAAGCTTTCTTT.

The chain links TRBV6-2 or TRBV6-3 to TRBJ1-1, with TRBD1 matching 7 bases. There are 16 residues in the CDR3. V lost 1 base to trimming and J lost 2 bases; unmatched junction nucleotides: 7. The germline CDR1 and CDR2 sequences are MNHEY and SVGEGT. As DNA, the CDR3 is TGTGCCAGCAGTTACTTCCCGGACAGGTTTAACACTGAAGCTTTCTTT. Residues: CASSYFPDRFNTEAFF.

This sequence joins TRBV30 and TRBJ2-1; tentative D call: TRBD1 (6 bases). Trimming cost V 3 bases and J 10 bases, with 22 bases left between them. The germline gives CDR1 GTSNPN, CDR2 SVGIG (reference sequence). This CDR3 is built from 15 residues. CDR3 bases: TGTGCCTGGAGAGAGACCCCAGGGGAGTCGAAAGAGCAGTTCTTC. This codes for CAWRETPGESKEQFF. Using reference TRBV30 and TRBJ2-1 for the parts outside the CDR3, the full variable domain is SQTIHQWPATLVQPVGSPLSLECTVEGTSNPNLYWYRQAAGRGLQLLFYSVGIGQISSEVPQNLSASRPQDRQFILSSKKLLLSDSGFYLCAWRETPGESKEQFFGPGTRLTVL.

This clone was counted once. J is TRBJ1-2 and V is TRBV5-3; 11 bases agree with TRBD1. TRBV5-3 is an open reading frame whose function is uncertain. The CDR3 has 15 residues. V lost 4 bases to trimming and J lost 6 bases; unmatched junction nucleotides: 8. CDR3 DNA: TGTGCCAGAAGCACCGGACAGGGGGCAGTGGATGGCTACACCTTC. Translating it yields CARSTGQGAVDGYTF.

The count of this clone is one. This sequence joins TRBV19 and TRBJ2-1, with 7 nucleotides matching TRBD2. The CDR3 has 14 residues. V gave up 6 bases and J gave up 6 bases; unmatched junction bases: 8. Germline V CDR1 and CDR2: LNHDA, SQIVND (reference sequence). The CDR3 protein is CASRVTGGTNEQFF. DNA for the CDR3: TGTGCCAGTAGGGTAACGGGAGGAACCAATGAGCAGTTCTTC.

This rearrangement joins TRBV2 to TRBJ1-2; D is possibly TRBD1 (6 bases). The germline CDR1 and CDR2 sequences are SNHLY and FYNNEI. The CDR3 consists of 14 residues. V was trimmed by 8 bases and J by 2 bases, leaving 15 bases between them. The CDR3 loop is CASSFPTGNYGYTF. In DNA form, the CDR3 reads TGTGCCAGCTCCTTCCCGACAGGCAACTATGGCTACACCTTC.

V and J are TRBV27 and TRBJ2-7; 7 bases are shared with TRBD1. V lost 5 bases and J lost 1; bases outside the gene matches: 5. This CDR3 is built from 14 residues. Germline V CDR1 and CDR2: MNHEY, SMNVEV (reference sequence). The CDR3, as DNA: TGTGCCAGCAGTCCCCGGACAGGATCCTACGAGCAGTACTTC. This gives the protein CASSPRTGSYEQYF.

The chain carries TRBV3-1 (or the pseudogene TRBV3-2) and TRBJ2-5; the D is unclear. V gave up 4 bases and J gave up 5 bases, with 11 bases separating them. CDR1 is LGHDT and CDR2 is YNNKEL in the germline V gene (reference sequence). The CDR3 sequence is 13 residues long. This chain's CDR3 is CASSPQVRETQYF. The CDR3 DNA is TGTGCCAGCAGCCCGCAGGTCAGGGAGACCCAGTACTTC.

This chain uses TRBV12-3 or TRBV12-4 with TRBJ2-7, with unresolved D. This CDR3 has 11 residues. V was pared by 2 bases and J by 5 bases, with 4 bases between. The CDR3 protein is CASSLFHEQYF. Here the CDR3 DNA reads TGTGCCAGCAGTTTATTCCACGAGCAGTACTTC.

The V and J genes are TRBV7-9 and TRBJ1-1; D remains ambiguous. The CDR3 sequence is 14 residues long. Germline values: CDR1 SEHNR, CDR2 FQNEAQ (reference sequence). V lost 5 bases, J lost 1 base, and 11 bases lay in between. CDR3: CASSPGGKNTEAFF. The CDR3, as DNA: TGTGCCAGCAGCCCCGGTGGCAAGAACACTGAAGCTTTCTTT.

This chain uses TRBV18 with TRBJ2-1; 10 bases align to TRBD1. Germline-derived CDR1 and CDR2 are KGHSH and LQKENI. This CDR3 contains 17 residues. After removal of 6 bases from V and 0 bases from J, the junction contained 8 bases not matched to a gene. CDR3 in amino acids: CASSRQGAKGSYNEQFF. CDR3 nucleotide sequence: TGTGCCAGCTCGCGACAGGGGGCAAAGGGCTCCTACAATGAGCAGTTCTTC.

The chain combines TRBV5-1 with TRBJ2-1; 8 positions match TRBD2. The V and J ends lost 4 bases and 4 bases, in that order; junction bases with no gene match: 7. In germline, CDR1 is SGHRS, CDR2 YFSETQ. The CDR3 covers 15 residues. As DNA, the CDR3 is TGCGCCAGCAGCGGCCCGACTAGCGCATACAATGAGCAGTTCTTC. Residues: CASSGPTSAYNEQFF.

The V gene is TRBV9, the J gene TRBJ2-1; possibly TRBD1 for D (5 bases). The germline V gene encodes CDR1 SGDLS and CDR2 YYNGEE. CDR3 length equals 15 residues. V shed 4 bases and J shed 0 bases, with 11 bases lying between them. The CDR3 loop reads CASSNRLDSYNEQFF. CDR3 nucleotide sequence: TGTGCCAGCAGCAACAGGTTAGACTCCTACAATGAGCAGTTCTTC. The whole variable domain, remainder taken from reference TRBV9 and TRBJ2-1, is DSGVTQTPKHLITATGQRVTLRCSPRSGDLSVYWYQQSLDQGLQFLIQYYNGEERAKGNILERFSAQQFPDLHSELNLSSLELGDSALYFCASSNRLDSYNEQFFGPGTRLTVL.

V usage is TRBV14 and J usage is TRBJ2-7; 8 bases fit TRBD1. The germline CDR1 and CDR2 sequences are SGHDN and FVKESK. The length of the CDR3 is 14 residues. V trimming: 2 bases; J trimming: 2 bases; junction bases outside the gene matches: 2. The CDR3 nucleotides are TGTGCCAGCAGCCAATGGACAGGGCCCTACGAGCAGTACTTC. This encodes CASSQWTGPYEQYF.

This clone showed up just a few times. The rearrangement links TRBV28 to TRBJ1-6, with 10 bases identical to TRBD1. CDR1 is MDHEN and CDR2 is SYDVKM in the germline V gene. J lost 12 bases, V lost 4 bases, and 9 bases had no gene match. The CDR3 is 15 residues long. CDR3 nucleotides: TGTGCCAGCAGTTCCCAAGGACAGGGGGTCGAACCCCTCCACTTT. It specifies CASSSQGQGVEPLHF.